This T cell receptor (beta chain) was identified during a study of T-cell memory formation after mild COVID-19. Across the whole study: Clusters were largely donor specific.

General observations from the study: Later expanders leaned CD4+, whereas clones that contracted between day 15 and 85 were balanced CD4/CD8. Mainly CM and EM harbored the contracting CD4+ clones; mainly EMRA harbored the CD8+ ones.

Trimming shortened V by 1 base and J by 0 bases, and 9 bases separated the two germline ends. The CDR3 is 15 amino acids. Per germline, CDR1 LGHNA and CDR2 YNFKEQ. This clonotype was picked up a small number of times. Its target is not known. 5'RACE primed at constant segments yielded TCR alpha and TCR beta cDNA libraries bearing sample barcodes and UMIs. From the 5' RACE reads, TCRdb called clonotypes with MiXCR, one entry per CDR3 protein. The repertoire has around 450,000 distinct CDR3 sequences, less than 25% of them found once; the top ten carry roughly 9.7%. This chain connects TRBV4-2 to TRBJ1-2; no clear D gene. The sequence was obtained from an adult woman who had mild COVID-19 (a few samples of this study predate the infection). Cell type and time point are not known. Sequenced: PBMCs or a T cell subset sorted from them (not recorded which). Written as DNA, the CDR3 is TGTGCCAGCAGCCAAGGGGTTAACGCTAACTATGGCTACACCTTC. Amino acids: CASSQGVNANYGYTF.